This TCR beta chain was captured in a study of blood T cells in healthy people across ages. General study findings and limits: Estimates drawn from one million T cells were deemed to understate diversity.

The CDR3 is 15 amino acids. V lost 0 bases and J 6 bases, leaving 15 bases between the germline ends. Per the germline V gene, CDR1 is LNHNV and CDR2 is YYDKDF (reference sequence). Sample-barcoded 5' priming and a J-beta primer mix drove a second PCR of about 6 to 11 cycles. Paired-end reads containing CDR3 totaled no fewer than 2.5 million for each sample. Using its own MiXCR run on the 5' RACE reads, TCRdb lists one record per CDR3 protein. The table lists 700,000 to 1,000,000 distinct CDR3 sequences, approximately 48% of them singletons. In the case of this clonotype: Its antigen remains unknown.

This chain uses TRBV15 with TRBJ2-7; D unclear. The origin of this receptor is a man aged 60 to 75 in good health. The sequencing sample was made of blood. Here the CDR3 reads CATSRENGPLGEQYF. The CDR3 DNA reads as TGTGCCACCAGCAGAGAAAACGGGCCCCTCGGCGAGCAGTACTTC.